The source of this T cell receptor (beta chain) is a study of blood T cell repertoires in COVID-19. Per the original methods: Nucleated cell number was recorded as an estimate derived from reference gene primer amplification. Assay used: immunoSEQ multiplex PCR; TCRdb lists only in-frame clones, some missing. D and trimming come from the DNA, and the V and J calls and clone size come from that table. This table has about 42,000 clones, 89% appearing once. The CDR3 covers 16 residues. Trimming removed 0 bases from V and 0 bases from J, with 8 bases in between. From germline, CDR1 is LNHNV and CDR2 YYDKDF (reference sequence).

This chain uses TRBV15 with TRBJ1-4; D call uncertain. Input material: peripheral blood. The origin of this receptor is a human donor in a cohort sampled during active COVID-19. This CDR3 is CATSRDSGATNEKLFF. The CDR3 region has the DNA TGTGCCACCAGCAGAGACTCCGGTGCAACTAATGAAAAACTGTTTTTT.